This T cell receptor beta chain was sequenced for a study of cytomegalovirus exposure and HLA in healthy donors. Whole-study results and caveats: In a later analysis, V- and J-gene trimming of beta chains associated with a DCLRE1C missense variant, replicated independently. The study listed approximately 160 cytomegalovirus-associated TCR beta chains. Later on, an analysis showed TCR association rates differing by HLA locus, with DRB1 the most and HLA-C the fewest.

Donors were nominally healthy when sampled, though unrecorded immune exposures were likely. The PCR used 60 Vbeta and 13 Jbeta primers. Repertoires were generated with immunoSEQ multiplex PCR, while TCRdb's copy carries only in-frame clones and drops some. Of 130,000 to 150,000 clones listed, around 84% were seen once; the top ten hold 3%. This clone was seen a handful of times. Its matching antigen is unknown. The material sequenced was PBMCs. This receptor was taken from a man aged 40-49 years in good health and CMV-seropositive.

CDR3 sequence: CASSLDRGNTGELFF. The CDR3 nucleotides are TGTGCCAGCAGCTTGGACAGGGGTAACACCGGGGAGCTGTTTTTT. The rearrangement links TRBV5-4 to TRBJ2-2; TRBD1 matches 7 bases. The V gene end was trimmed by 0 bases and the J gene end by 2 bases; junction bases not matched to a gene: 1. Per germline, CDR1 SGHNT and CDR2 YYREEE (reference sequence). The CDR3 totals 15 residues. The entire variable domain, with the rest obtained from reference TRBV5-4 and TRBJ2-2, is as follows: ETGVTQSPTHLIKTRGQQVTLRCSSQSGHNTVSWYQQALGQGPQFIFQYYREEENGRGNFPPRFSGLQFPNYSSELNVNALELDDSALYLCASSLDRGNTGELFFGEGSRLTVL.